The 21 T cell receptor beta chains below come from one sample, sequenced in a study of blood T cells in healthy people across ages. Sample-barcoded 5' priming and a J-beta primer mix drove a second PCR of about 7 to 12 cycles. TCRdb reanalysed the 5' RACE reads using MiXCR and keeps one entry per CDR3 protein. The repertoire holds about 290,000 distinct CDR3 sequences, with roughly 26% as singletons. The sample comprised blood. The receptors shown here come from a woman in her 70s in good health.

This clonotype was counted ten times or more. The chain is built from TRBV3-1 and TRBJ2-3, with 11 bases lining up with TRBD2. CDR1 is LGHDT and CDR2 is YNNKEL in the germline V gene (reference sequence). V gave up 0 bases and J gave up 6 bases; unmatched junction bases: 5. This CDR3 region has 16 residues. The DNA for the CDR3 is TGTGCCAGCAGCCAAGATAGCGGGAGGGCCAGGGATACGCAGTATTTT. Translated, it gives CASSQDSGRARDTQYF.

This clonotype was seen only a few times. The chain carries TRBV20-1 and TRBJ1-1; possibly TRBD1 for D (6 bases). The germline V and J ends were trimmed by 8 bases and 5 bases, with 18 bases remaining between them. The V gene's germline CDR1 is DFQATT and CDR2 SNEGSKA (reference sequence). The CDR3 has 13 amino acids. CDR3 coding DNA: TGCAGTCCGTTTATGGGGGCGCGGACTGAAGCTTTCTTT. Translating gives CSPFMGARTEAFF.

This rearrangement joins TRBV20-1 to TRBJ2-5; 7 bases are a match to TRBD2. Germline V gives CDR1 DFQATT, CDR2 SNEGSKA (reference sequence). The CDR3 extends over 15 amino acids. After removal of 4 bases from V and 2 bases from J, the junction contained 10 bases not matched to a gene. The CDR3 region has the DNA TGCAGTGCTAAGGTAGCGGGTCTCCGTCAAGAGACCCAGTACTTC. This codes for CSAKVAGLRQETQYF.

In its sample, this clonotype was seen a few times. The chain joins TRBV20-1 to TRBJ2-7, with TRBD1 identical over 7 bases. CDR3 length: 12 amino acids. Losses at the gene ends were 6 bases for V and 3 bases for J; bases not matched to a gene: 5. Germline V CDR1 and CDR2: DFQATT, SNEGSKA (reference sequence). The CDR3 loop reads CSARDSNYEQYF. CDR3 coding DNA: TGCAGTGCCAGGGACAGCAACTACGAGCAGTACTTC.

This clonotype was detected only a few times. A much larger clone lies a single base off, so this may be a read error. The chain recombines TRBV7-2 with TRBJ2-1; tentatively, D is TRBD1 or TRBD2 (5 bases each). V was pared by 1 base and J by 9 bases, with 13 bases between. CDR1 SGHTA and CDR2 FQGNSA come from the germline V gene. The CDR3 sequence is 14 residues long. The CDR3 protein is CTSSLGVGVTEQFF. CDR3 in DNA: TGTACCAGCAGCTTAGGTGTGGGGGTTACTGAGCAGTTCTTC. Full variable domain (outside the CDR3, taken from reference TRBV7-2 and TRBJ2-1): GAGVSQSPSNKVTEKGKDVELRCDPISGHTALYWYRQSLGQGLEFLIYFQGNSAPDKSGLPSDRFSAERTGGSVSTLTIQRTQQEDSAVYLCTSSLGVGVTEQFFGPGTRLTVL.

The chain couples TRBV28 to TRBJ2-5; the D is unclear. The CDR3 runs to 15 residues. Per germline, CDR1 MDHEN and CDR2 SYDVKM. Deletions cut 2 bases from V and 5 bases from J, with 15 bases between. CDR3 sequence (DNA): TGTGCCAGCAGTTTAACGGGTATACTTGGGGAGACCCAGTACTTC. It translates to CASSLTGILGETQYF.

V gene TRBV9 combines with J gene TRBJ2-6; D gene uncertain. Germline CDR1 and CDR2: SGDLS and YYNGEE. Trimming took 4 bases from V and 2 from J, leaving 7 bases between them. The CDR3 is 14 residues long. The CDR3 spells CASSLRAGANVLTF. The CDR3 DNA sequence: TGTGCCAGCAGCCTCCGGGCTGGGGCCAACGTCCTGACTTTC.

The genes are TRBV6-5 and TRBJ1-2; D is ambiguous. The CDR3 runs 13 residues. V was trimmed by 8 bases and J by 1 base, leaving 11 bases between them. Germline loops: CDR1 MNHEY, CDR2 SVGAGI. The DNA for the CDR3 is TGTGCCAGCTTGAGTCCGGTTAACTATGGCTACACCTTC. Amino acids: CASLSPVNYGYTF.

This clonotype turned up a few times. The chain links TRBV5-1 to TRBJ1-1; D is unclear. Germline V gene sequence: CDR1 SGHRS, CDR2 YFSETQ. This CDR3 contains 13 residues. Trimming pared 0 bases from V and 5 bases from J, leaving 8 bases between. The CDR3 sequence is CASSLAARTEAFF. The CDR3 DNA sequence: TGCGCCAGCAGCTTGGCCGCGAGAACTGAAGCTTTCTTT.

This clonotype was detected a few times. The chain joins TRBV3-1 to TRBJ2-1; D call uncertain. The end of the DNA is better explained by TRBJ2-5, so the J call may be wrong. This CDR3 comprises 13 residues. The V gene's germline CDR1 is LGHDT and CDR2 YNNKEL (reference sequence). The CDR3 region is CASSQHLAETQYF. DNA for the CDR3: TGTGCCAGCAGCCAACATCTTGCGGAGACCCAGTACTTC.

The chain links TRBV24-1 to TRBJ2-3; D is ambiguous. The CDR3 is made up of 14 amino acids. The V end lost 3 bases, the J end lost 2 bases, and 8 bases lay between the germline ends. In germline, CDR1 is KGHDR, CDR2 SFDVKD. CDR3 nucleotide sequence: TGTGCCACCAGTGATCGGCTCCCCACAGATACGCAGTATTTT. Its translation: CATSDRLPTDTQYF.

This clonotype was found a few times. The chain employs TRBV2 and TRBJ1-1; D might be TRBD1 (5 bases). From germline, CDR1 is SNHLY and CDR2 FYNNEI. The V end was cut by 6 bases, the J end by 7 bases, with 18 bases between. This CDR3 is built from 14 residues. Here the CDR3 DNA reads TGTGCCAGCAGGGCAACGCGGCCGGGGGGTGAAGCTTTCTTT. Its translation is CASRATRPGGEAFF.

Written as DNA, the CDR3 is TGTGCCAGCAGCTTATATGCAGGACTCTATGGCTACACCTTC. It codes for CASSLYAGLYGYTF. The chain combines TRBV7-3 with TRBJ1-2; unclear D gene. The CDR3 spans 14 residues. The V gene lost 2 bases and the J gene lost 4 bases, with 11 bases spanning the gap. CDR1 and CDR2 from the germline V gene are SGHTA and FQGTGA.

This sequence joins TRBV10-3 and TRBJ2-5; possibly TRBD1 for D (6 bases). The closer fit of TRBJ2-7 to the DNA end suggests the J call may be wrong. Germline assignment: CDR1 ENHRY and CDR2 SYGVKD. The CDR3 is 16 residues long. The CDR3 is CAISNLPGHSSYEQYF. DNA of the CDR3: TGTGCCATCAGTAACCTCCCGGGACATAGCTCCTACGAGCAGTACTTC.

At least ten counts were recorded for this clonotype. This chain connects TRBV5-1 to TRBJ2-1, with TRBD2 matching over 7 bases. The CDR3 spans 17 residues. Germline assignment: CDR1 SGHRS and CDR2 YFSETQ. The trim removed 0 bases at V and 5 bases at J, leaving 11 bases unmatched. CDR3 protein: CASSLGRGAGVDNEQFF. CDR3 bases: TGCGCCAGCAGCTTGGGCCGGGGCGCGGGGGTTGACAATGAGCAGTTCTTC.

This clonotype was counted between two and nine times. The chain is built from TRBV7-6 and TRBJ2-1, with D hard to call. With the DNA end fitting TRBJ2-5 better, the J assignment may be wrong. CDR3 length: 13 amino acids. Germline values: CDR1 SGHVS, CDR2 FNYEAQ. The CDR3 region has the DNA TGTGCCAGCAGCTTAGCCCCACCTAAGTCCCAGTACTTC. Protein sequence: CASSLAPPKSQYF.

In this sample, this clonotype turned up a few times. The genes are TRBV6-5 and TRBJ2-1; D remains unclear. The CDR3 extends over 15 amino acids. With 6 bases removed from V and 0 bases from J, the gap between germline ends came to 12 bases. Germline V gene data show CDR1 as MNHEY and CDR2 as SVGAGI. CDR3 sequence: CASRRRPSSYNEQFF. The CDR3 DNA reads TGTGCCAGCAGGAGACGTCCAAGCTCCTACAATGAGCAGTTCTTC.

The chain couples TRBV29-1 to TRBJ2-2, with 9 bases identical to TRBD1. The V segment lost 4 bases and the J segment 0 bases; nucleotides outside the gene matches: 3. The CDR3 loop spans 15 amino acids. Germline V CDR1 and CDR2: SQVTM, ANQGSEA. CDR3: CSVAGQGSNTGELFF. The CDR3 region has the DNA TGCAGCGTTGCGGGACAGGGTTCGAACACCGGGGAGCTGTTTTTT.

This clonotype appeared once. A much larger clone sits a single nucleotide away, making a read error possible. The chain employs TRBV20-1 and TRBJ2-5, with 8 positions matching TRBD1. This CDR3 is 15 amino acids long. J was trimmed by 2 bases and V by 4 bases; bases with no gene match: 9. Germline CDR1 and CDR2: DFQATT and SNEGSKA (reference sequence). This CDR3 reads CSANSRTGRQETQYF. In DNA, the CDR3 is TGCAGTGCTAATTCCAGGACAGGGAGACAAGAGACCCAGTACTTC.

This rearrangement joins TRBV27 to TRBJ1-2, with a weak D call TRBD1 (6 bases). The V gene lost 6 bases and the J gene lost 6 bases, with 17 bases spanning the gap. Germline CDR1 and CDR2: MNHEY and SMNVEV (reference sequence). The CDR3 loop spans 14 amino acids. The CDR3, as DNA: TGTGCCAGCAGCCCCCCCATTACAGGGAATGGCTACACCTTC. This encodes CASSPPITGNGYTF.

This clonotype has only a few counts. The rearrangement links TRBV10-3 to TRBJ2-7; D unresolved. Germline values: CDR1 ENHRY, CDR2 SYGVKD. V was shortened by 2 bases and J by 4 bases, with 15 bases between the two germline ends. This CDR3 is 15 amino acids long. CDR3 DNA: TGTGCCATCAGTGAGCCGATGGTTACAGATTACGAGCAGTACTTC. It translates to CAISEPMVTDYEQYF.